Below are 29 T cell receptor beta chains sequenced from a single sample in a study of cytomegalovirus exposure and HLA in healthy donors. Generated by immunoSEQ multiplex PCR, the TCRdb table keeps only in-frame clones and is missing some. The repertoire holds some 200,000 clones, with more than 65% as singletons. Specimen: PBMCs. The receptor source for this set is a woman younger than 45 in good health and CMV-seropositive.

The chain employs TRBV5-6 and TRBJ2-5, with 11 bases that match TRBD2. CDR3 size: 15 residues. V trimming: 3 bases; J trimming: 5 bases; junction bases outside the gene matches: 6. CDR1 and CDR2 (germline): SGHDT, YYEEEE. CDR3 sequence: CASSWEASGRETQYF. CDR3 sequence (DNA): TGTGCCAGCAGCTGGGAAGCTAGCGGGAGGGAGACCCAGTACTTC.

The rearrangement links TRBV2 to TRBJ1-2, with 7 positions matching TRBD1. V trimming: 5 bases; J trimming: 0 bases; junction bases outside the gene matches: 6. The CDR3 is made up of 15 amino acids. From germline, CDR1 is SNHLY and CDR2 FYNNEI. In nucleotides, the CDR3 is TGTGCCAGCAGTATAATCGGGACAGCTAACTATGGCTACACCTTC. It codes for CASSIIGTANYGYTF.

In this sample, this clone turned up many times. J is TRBJ1-5 and V is TRBV6-5; D unresolved. V was pared by 5 bases and J by 1 base, with 6 bases between. Germline CDR1 reads MNHEY; CDR2 reads SVGAGI. This CDR3 spans 13 amino acids. The CDR3 is CASSGGSNQPQHF. CDR3 DNA: TGTGCCAGCAGTGGAGGGAGCAATCAGCCCCAGCATTTT.

This clone was recorded a few times. The V and J genes are TRBV11-2 and TRBJ2-7; D call uncertain. The germline V gene encodes CDR1 SGHAT and CDR2 FQNNGV. Trimming removed 1 base at V and 3 bases at J, with 7 bases between. The CDR3 is 13 amino acids. The CDR3 nucleotides read TGTGCCAGCAGCTTAGGGCAGGACTACGAGCAGTACTTC. It translates to CASSLGQDYEQYF.

The chain combines TRBV18 with TRBJ2-7; 8 bases fit TRBD1. Germline CDR1 KGHSH, CDR2 LQKENI. The length of the CDR3 is 13 residues. V was clipped by 4 bases and J by 3 bases; unmatched bases: 2. The CDR3 DNA reads as TGTGCCAGCTCACGAGGACAGGGCTACGAGCAGTACTTC. Translated: CASSRGQGYEQYF.

The chain is built from TRBV10-3 and TRBJ2-2; D possibly corresponds to TRBD1 (5 bases). The CDR3 extends over 17 amino acids. CDR1 and CDR2 from the germline V gene are ENHRY and SYGVKD. V was cut by 6 bases and J by 0 bases, with 17 bases left in between. The CDR3 DNA is TGTGCCATCAGGCGAACAGGCGCCGCCGCGAACACCGGGGAGCTGTTTTTT. It yields the protein CAIRRTGAAANTGELFF.

This clone appeared once. V and J are TRBV7-6 and TRBJ2-3; TRBD2 agrees at 8 bases. The CDR3 loop spans 17 amino acids. With 1 base clipped from V and 0 bases from J, the junction kept 6 bases outside the gene matches. CDR1 is SGHVS, CDR2 FNYEAQ, per germline. The CDR3 region is CASSLEGGRLSTDTQYF. Here the CDR3 DNA reads TGTGCCAGCAGCTTAGAAGGCGGGAGGCTGAGCACAGATACGCAGTATTTT. The full variable domain, in which reference TRBV7-6 and TRBJ2-3 provide the parts outside the CDR3, is GAGVSQSPRYKVTKRGQDVALRCDPISGHVSLYWYRQALGQGPEFLTYFNYEAQQDKSGLPNDRFSAERPEGSISTLTIQRTEQRDSAMYRCASSLEGGRLSTDTQYFGPGTRLTVL.

The chain uses TRBV6-1 and TRBJ2-3; D possibly corresponds to TRBD2 (7 bases). The germline gives CDR1 MNHNS, CDR2 SASEGT. V lost 2 bases, J lost 4 bases, and 16 bases lay in between. This CDR3 is built from 16 residues. CDR3 in amino acids: CASSESGRGSADTQYF. CDR3 sequence (DNA): TGTGCCAGCAGTGAATCGGGGAGGGGGAGCGCAGATACGCAGTATTTT.

J is TRBJ2-1 and V is TRBV5-6; D is unclear. The CDR3 consists of 11 residues. Per germline, CDR1 SGHDT and CDR2 YYEEEE. Trimming removed 3 bases from V and 15 bases from J, with 13 bases in between. The CDR3 spells CASSYATNVFF. CDR3 DNA sequence: TGTGCCAGCAGCTATGCCACTAATGTGTTCTTC.

The chain joins TRBV29-1 to TRBJ2-3; TRBD2 matches at 14 bases. This CDR3 region has 16 residues. The germline V gene encodes CDR1 SQVTM and CDR2 ANQGSEA. V shed 4 bases and J 0 bases; nucleotides not matched to a gene: 3. CDR3 DNA sequence: TGCAGCGTTGCCGGGACTAGCGGGAGTAGCACAGATACGCAGTATTTT. Its translation is CSVAGTSGSSTDTQYF.

The chain links TRBV15 to TRBJ2-2, with D possibly TRBD1 on 6 matching bases. The CDR3 length is 13 residues. The V end lost 6 bases, the J end lost 4 bases, and 9 bases lay between the germline ends. Germline CDR1 LNHNV, CDR2 YYDKDF (reference sequence). The DNA of the CDR3 is TGTGCCACCAGTCCAGGGGCCACCGGGGAGCTGTTTTTT. As protein: CATSPGATGELFF.

The chain uses TRBV28 and TRBJ2-7; TRBD1 agrees at 7 bases. CDR1 MDHEN and CDR2 SYDVKM come from the germline V gene. V lost 6 bases and J lost 9; bases outside the gene matches: 8. The CDR3 length is 12 residues. The CDR3 loop reads CASRLYRGGQYF. CDR3 DNA: TGTGCCAGCAGACTATACAGGGGTGGGCAGTACTTC.

This chain joins TRBV6-1 and TRBJ2-7; D ambiguous. This CDR3 has 15 residues. Trimming left V 3 bases short and J 1 base short, with 13 bases between. The germline CDR1 and CDR2 sequences are MNHNS and SASEGT. The CDR3 loop reads CASSEVWAASYEQYF. The CDR3 DNA is TGTGCCAGCAGTGAGGTTTGGGCAGCTTCCTACGAGCAGTACTTC.

V is TRBV6-4 and J is TRBJ2-5; D is undetermined. From germline, CDR1 is MRHNA and CDR2 SNTAGT. V lost 4 bases, J lost 4 bases, and 13 bases lay in between. The CDR3 is made up of 14 amino acids. CDR3 loop: CASSVWQDSETQYF. The CDR3 DNA reads as TGTGCCAGCAGTGTATGGCAAGATTCAGAGACCCAGTACTTC.

DNA for the CDR3: TGTGCCAGCACCGGGCAAGGGCAGGGGGATTTGGATGGCTACACCTTC. Encoded protein: CASTGQGQGDLDGYTF. The rearrangement joins TRBV2 to TRBJ1-2; 7 positions match TRBD1. Germline V lookup: CDR1 SNHLY, CDR2 FYNNEI. CDR3 length equals 16 residues. The junction had 17 bases not matched to a gene; V was cut back by 7 bases and J by 6 bases.

The chain recombines TRBV30 with TRBJ1-2, with TRBD1 identical over 9 bases. Germline V lookup: CDR1 GTSNPN, CDR2 SVGIG (reference sequence). V gave up 0 bases and J gave up 1 base; unmatched junction bases: 6. The CDR3 runs 16 residues. The CDR3: CAWSVVTGGVNYGYTF. CDR3 DNA sequence: TGTGCCTGGAGTGTAGTTACAGGGGGCGTTAACTATGGCTACACCTTC.

The chain is built from TRBV19 and TRBJ2-3, with D tentatively TRBD2 (5 bases). Germline CDR1 LNHDA, CDR2 SQIVND (reference sequence). V gave up 3 bases and J gave up 5 bases, with 18 bases separating them. CDR3 length: 16 residues. The CDR3 coding sequence is TGTGCCAGTAGTATTCGAGGGTCCCCTCTAGGAGATACGCAGTATTTT. This encodes CASSIRGSPLGDTQYF.

The CDR3 coding sequence is TGTGCCAGCAGCAGGACGACTAGCGGCCACCGCTCCTACAATGAGCAGTTCTTC. It translates to CASSRTTSGHRSYNEQFF. This chain uses TRBV4-2 with TRBJ2-1; 9 bases agree with TRBD2. This CDR3 is built from 18 residues. V lost 5 bases and J lost 0; bases outside the gene matches: 11. CDR1 is LGHNA and CDR2 is YNFKEQ in the germline V gene.

The chain recombines TRBV4-2 with TRBJ1-1; 9 nucleotides match TRBD1. The V gene end was trimmed by 0 bases and the J gene end by 5 bases; junction bases not matched to a gene: 4. The CDR3 runs 15 residues. Germline V gene sequence: CDR1 LGHNA, CDR2 YNFKEQ. This CDR3 reads CASSQDGTGKTEAFF. CDR3 DNA sequence: TGTGCCAGCAGCCAAGATGGGACAGGGAAGACTGAAGCTTTCTTT.

Only a few counts were recorded for this clone. V and J are TRBV7-9 and TRBJ2-2; D call uncertain. With 1 base removed from V and 3 bases from J, the gap between germline ends came to 6 bases. Germline lookup yields CDR1 SEHNR and CDR2 FQNEAQ (reference sequence). CDR3 size: 14 residues. The CDR3 bases are TGTGCCAGCAGCTTAGTTCGTGACACCGGGGAGCTGTTTTTT. Residues: CASSLVRDTGELFF.

This chain's CDR3 is CATSSGGSGRGVETQYF. CDR3 nucleotide sequence: TGTGCCACCAGCAGCGGTGGTAGCGGGAGAGGGGTAGAGACCCAGTACTTC. The J gene is TRBJ2-5, the V gene TRBV15, with 9 bases matching TRBD2. This CDR3 region has 17 residues. V trimming: 3 bases; J trimming: 4 bases; junction bases outside the gene matches: 12. The germline CDR1 and CDR2 sequences are LNHNV and YYDKDF (reference sequence).

The genes are TRBV25-1 and TRBJ1-1; D ambiguous. In germline, CDR1 is MGHDK, CDR2 SYGVNS. CDR3 length: 11 amino acids. Trimming pared 5 bases from V and 6 bases from J, leaving 7 bases between. For the CDR3, the DNA is TGTGCCAGCAGTTACAGTGCTGAAGCTTTCTTT. This codes for CASSYSAEAFF.

J is TRBJ2-2 and V is TRBV5-1; 9 bases agree with TRBD2. The CDR3 runs to 15 residues. The V segment lost 1 base and the J segment 7 bases; nucleotides outside the gene matches: 5. From germline, CDR1 is SGHRS and CDR2 YFSETQ. CDR3: CASSLIAGEGGELFF. Here the CDR3 DNA reads TGCGCCAGCAGCTTGATAGCGGGAGAGGGCGGGGAGCTGTTTTTT.

V is TRBV15 and J is TRBJ2-7; D might be TRBD1 (6 bases). The V end was cut by 5 bases, the J end by 2 bases, with 10 bases between. The germline CDR1 and CDR2 sequences are LNHNV and YYDKDF (reference sequence). CDR3 size: 13 residues. The chain's CDR3 is CATSLNRAYEQYF. CDR3 bases: TGTGCCACCAGCCTCAACAGGGCCTACGAGCAGTACTTC.

The chain carries TRBV15 and TRBJ1-5; no clear D. V was trimmed by 6 bases and J by 4 bases, leaving 10 bases between them. The germline CDR1 and CDR2 sequences are LNHNV and YYDKDF (reference sequence). CDR3 length: 13 amino acids. The CDR3 is CATSSDWNQPQHF. In DNA form, the CDR3 reads TGTGCCACCAGTTCGGACTGGAATCAGCCCCAGCATTTT.

V usage is TRBV23-1 and J usage is TRBJ1-2, with 8 bases identical to TRBD1. TRBV23-1 carries the ORF label, with uncertain function. The V gene end was trimmed by 7 bases and the J gene end by 4 bases; junction bases not matched to a gene: 11. This CDR3 contains 15 residues. CDR3 sequence (DNA): TGCGCCAGCACGGCGCGAGACAGGGGTCCCTATGGCTACACCTTC. Its translation is CASTARDRGPYGYTF.

V is TRBV27 and J is TRBJ2-7; 7 bases align to TRBD2. The CDR3 sequence is 14 residues long. After removal of 2 bases from V and 5 bases from J, the junction contained 6 bases not matched to a gene. Germline CDR1 is MNHEY and CDR2 is SMNVEV (reference sequence). The chain's CDR3 is CASSLRERGDEQYF. CDR3 coding DNA: TGTGCCAGCAGTTTAAGAGAGCGGGGCGACGAGCAGTACTTC.

In this sample, this clone turned up a few times. This CDR3 reads CASCYGLDNEQFF. The CDR3 bases are TGTGCCAGCTGTTACGGTCTCGACAATGAGCAGTTCTTC. The chain has TRBV7-9 and TRBJ2-1; D unresolved. CDR3 length: 13 residues. The V gene lost 8 bases and the J gene lost 5 bases, with 13 bases spanning the gap. Germline V gene sequence: CDR1 SEHNR, CDR2 FQNEAQ (reference sequence). The variable domain in full, with the rest retrieved from reference TRBV7-9 and TRBJ2-1, is DTGVSQNPRHKITKRGQNVTFRCDPISEHNRLYWYRQTLGQGPEFLTYFQNEAQLEKSRLLSDRFSAERPKGSFSTLEIQRTEQGDSAMYLCASCYGLDNEQFFGPGTRLTVL.

The chain employs TRBV19 and TRBJ1-1, with TRBD1 matching over 7 bases. The V gene's germline CDR1 is LNHDA and CDR2 SQIVND (reference sequence). V gave up 5 bases and J gave up 5 bases; unmatched junction bases: 5. The CDR3 totals 13 residues. This chain's CDR3 is CASSPNRGTEAFF. CDR3 DNA: TGTGCCAGTAGTCCGAACAGGGGTACTGAAGCTTTCTTT.